The clone carrying this T cell receptor beta chain appeared many times. Each CDR3 protein is one row after TCRdb ran MiXCR on the RACE reads. The sample yields approximately 120,000 distinct CDR3 sequences, 9.2% seen once. Time point defined: patch test 2, 6 weeks after DPC sensitization. Documented treatment: therapeutic diphenylcyclopropenone sensitization with weekly scalp DPC. This sample stems from a study of human T cells and chemical hapten exposure. V lost 6 bases to trimming and J lost 1 base; unmatched junction nucleotides: 8. The CDR3 consists of 18 residues. Germline CDR1 is ENHRY and CDR2 is SYGVKD.

This receptor was obtained from a woman aged 40 to 49 with alopecia areata. Some clones in this sample may be carry-over from other donors' samples. V usage is TRBV10-3 and J usage is TRBJ2-6, with 11 bases identical to TRBD1. Source: whole blood, taken in connection with sensitization to the hapten diphenylcyclopropenone (DPC). CDR3 in DNA: TGTGCCATCAGCTCGGACAGGGGGCTTCCTTCTGGGGCCAACGTCCTGACTTTC. Its translation: CAISSDRGLPSGANVLTF.